Listed below are T cell receptor beta chains from one sample, sequenced in a study of T cell responses to AZD1222 COVID-19 vaccine. Some clones are missing from TCRdb's copy, which holds only in-frame ones; the method was immunoSEQ multiplex PCR. The table lists roughly 150,000 clones, around 90% of them singletons. The input for sequencing was peripheral blood, taken on day 0 of AZD1222 vaccination. All receptors come from an adult in good health. Both conserved end residues are part of each CDR3. The order of the fields is V gene, J gene, D gene, clone size, CDR3 protein, CDR3 DNA. D genes are given only for firm matches. A row's size may be missing; if present it is once, few, many or a size class.

v_gene: TRBV29-1
j_gene: TRBJ2-5
d_gene: .
abundance: .
CDR3aa: CSVPTFTEETQYF
CDR3nt: TGCAGCGTCCCTACCTTTACTGAAGAGACCCAGTACTTC

v_gene: TRBV5-4
j_gene: TRBJ2-1
d_gene: TRBD2
abundance: .
CDR3aa: CASSLTSGSGYNEQFF
CDR3nt: TGTGCCAGCAGCCTAACTAGCGGGAGTGGCTACAATGAGCAGTTCTTC

v_gene: TRBV27
j_gene: TRBJ1-2
d_gene: .
abundance: .
CDR3aa: CASSGFGRGYTF
CDR3nt: TGTGCCAGCAGTGGGTTTGGTCGGGGCTACACCTTC

v_gene: TRBV7-2
j_gene: TRBJ2-1
d_gene: .
abundance: once
CDR3aa: CASSLGGMPELNEQFF
CDR3nt: TGTGCCAGCAGCTTAGGTGGGATGCCCGAGTTGAATGAGCAGTTCTTC

v_gene: TRBV5-1
j_gene: TRBJ1-4
d_gene: .
abundance: .
CDR3aa: CASSLGDNEKLFF
CDR3nt: TGCGCCAGCAGCTTAGGGGATAATGAAAAACTGTTTTTT

v_gene: TRBV2
j_gene: TRBJ2-6
d_gene: .
abundance: .
CDR3aa: CASSSGAGGVLTF
CDR3nt: TGTGCCAGCAGTTCCGGTGCAGGAGGCGTCCTGACTTTC

v_gene: TRBV4-2
j_gene: TRBJ1-2
d_gene: .
abundance: many
CDR3aa: CASSGGAVDLNYGYTF
CDR3nt: TGTGCCAGCAGCGGGGGTGCGGTGGATCTTAACTATGGCTACACCTTC

v_gene: TRBV18
j_gene: TRBJ1-1
d_gene: TRBD1
abundance: .
CDR3aa: CASSPGTGRDTEAFF
CDR3nt: TGTGCCAGCTCACCTGGGACAGGGAGAGACACTGAAGCTTTCTTT

v_gene: TRBV2
j_gene: TRBJ1-5
d_gene: .
abundance: .
CDR3aa: CASSEQGQVNQPQHF
CDR3nt: TGTGCCAGCAGTGAGCAAGGTCAGGTCAATCAGCCCCAGCATTTT

v_gene: TRBV5-1
j_gene: TRBJ2-7
d_gene: TRBD1
abundance: .
CDR3aa: CASSLVTGASYEQYF
CDR3nt: TGCGCCAGCAGCTTGGTAACAGGGGCCTCCTACGAGCAGTACTTC